One and the same sample provided the 11 T cell receptor beta chains below, sequenced in a study of blood T cell repertoires in COVID-19. Sequencing was performed with immunoSEQ multiplex PCR; in TCRdb, only in-frame clones are kept and a portion is missing. The table records roughly 250,000 clones, around 90% of them present only once. Sequencing used peripheral blood. The origin of the receptors is a woman in her thirties or forties who had recovered from COVID-19.

The rearrangement uses TRBV30 and TRBJ1-1; 11 nucleotides line up with TRBD1. This CDR3 has 16 residues. CDR1 is GTSNPN and CDR2 is SVGIG in the germline V gene (reference sequence). J was trimmed by 0 bases and V by 0 bases; bases with no gene match: 3. CDR3 loop: CAWSVWTGGLNTEAFF. DNA of the CDR3: TGTGCCTGGAGTGTTTGGACAGGGGGCTTGAACACTGAAGCTTTCTTT.

The rearrangement links TRBV7-2 to TRBJ2-7, with 14 bases lining up with TRBD2. Unmatched junction bases numbered 4, after V lost 1 base and J lost 5 bases. Germline-derived CDR1 and CDR2 are SGHTA and FQGNSA. The CDR3 covers 16 residues. For the CDR3, the DNA is TGTGCCAGCAGCTTAGTTGGGACTAGCGGGAGCCACGAGCAGTACTTC. Amino acids: CASSLVGTSGSHEQYF.

The V gene is TRBV6-5, the J gene TRBJ1-2; TRBD1 might be the D (5 bases). From germline, CDR1 is MNHEY and CDR2 SVGAGI. CDR3 length equals 15 residues. Trimming took off 2 bases at V and 2 bases at J, with 12 bases between the two ends. In DNA, the CDR3 is TGTGCCAGCAGTTACGGTGGGAAGGGGAACTATGGCTACACCTTC. Translation gives CASSYGGKGNYGYTF.

The gene calls are TRBV30 and TRBJ1-2; D is undetermined. The CDR3 extends over 13 amino acids. CDR1 and CDR2 (germline): GTSNPN, SVGIG (reference sequence). V lost 5 bases to trimming and J lost 4 bases, with 14 bases between them. CDR3 sequence reads: CAWGGGPGYGYTF. The CDR3 DNA is TGTGCCTGGGGTGGAGGGCCGGGCTATGGCTACACCTTC.

The chain uses TRBV3-1 (or the pseudogene TRBV3-2) and TRBJ2-1, with 10 bases identical to TRBD2. There are 16 residues in the CDR3. V was clipped by 4 bases and J by 3 bases; unmatched bases: 6. Germline V CDR1 and CDR2: LGHDT, YNNKEL (reference sequence). The CDR3 loop reads CASSRLSGGGYNEQFF. The CDR3, as DNA: TGTGCCAGCAGCCGCCTCAGCGGGGGGGGCTACAATGAGCAGTTCTTC.

The rearrangement uses TRBV7-8 and TRBJ1-1; weak D call: TRBD1 (5 bases). Trimming cost V 1 base and J 1 base, with 10 bases left between them. The CDR3 spans 15 residues. Per the germline V gene, CDR1 is SGHVS and CDR2 is FQNEAQ. The CDR3 loop is CASSLGGGGNTEAFF. The CDR3, as DNA: TGTGCCAGCAGCTTAGGTGGCGGGGGGAACACTGAAGCTTTCTTT.

In regard to this clone: A read error may produce the germline difference seen at one junction end. The V and J genes are TRBV7-7 and TRBJ2-2, with D possibly TRBD1 on 5 matching bases. Looked up from germline, CDR1 is SSHAT and CDR2 is FNYEAQ (reference sequence). CDR3 length: 13 amino acids. CDR3 sequence: CASSLAPGWELFF. The CDR3 nucleotides read TGTGCTAGCAGCTTAGCCCCAGGGTGGGAGCTGTTTTTT.

This chain connects TRBV7-2 to TRBJ2-7; a possible D gene is TRBD2 (5 bases). CDR1 SGHTA and CDR2 FQGNSA come from the germline V gene. This CDR3 region has 13 residues. Trimming stripped 5 bases from V and 0 bases from J, with 8 bases between. Here the CDR3 reads CASSPGLSYEQYF. CDR3 DNA: TGTGCCAGCAGCCCCGGACTCTCCTACGAGCAGTACTTC. Full variable domain (outside the CDR3, taken from reference TRBV7-2 and TRBJ2-7): GAGVSQSPSNKVTEKGKDVELRCDPISGHTALYWYRQSLGQGLEFLIYFQGNSAPDKSGLPSDRFSAERTGGSVSTLTIQRTQQEDSAVYLCASSPGLSYEQYFGPGTRLTVT.

The chain links TRBV24-1 to TRBJ1-2; D is ambiguous. The CDR3 loop spans 13 amino acids. V was shortened by 2 bases and J by 8 bases, with 11 bases between the two germline ends. CDR1 and CDR2 from the germline V gene are KGHDR and SFDVKD. CDR3 protein: CATSDSSRGGYTF. The DNA of the CDR3 is TGTGCCACCAGTGATTCGTCCCGCGGGGGCTACACCTTC.

This clone has a single count. The chain has TRBV19 and TRBJ1-1; D may be TRBD1 (6 bases). This CDR3 spans 15 amino acids. CDR1 and CDR2 (germline): LNHDA, SQIVND (reference sequence). V shed 5 bases and J shed 4 bases, with 17 bases lying between them. The CDR3 protein is CASSHRGGQGTEAFF. CDR3 DNA sequence: TGTGCCAGTAGTCACCGGGGGGGGCAGGGCACTGAAGCTTTCTTT.

This clone has only one observation. The chain joins TRBV13 to TRBJ1-1, with no clear D. Germline V gene data show CDR1 as PRHDT and CDR2 as FYEKMQ (reference sequence). Trimming shortened V by 5 bases and J by 5 bases, and 12 bases separated the two germline ends. This CDR3 has 13 amino acids. CDR3 residues: CASSLRGWTEAFF. CDR3 in DNA: TGTGCCAGCAGCCTACGGGGATGGACTGAAGCTTTCTTT.